This TCR beta chain was retrieved from a study of cytomegalovirus exposure and HLA in healthy donors. The PCR was carried out with 60 Vbeta primers and 13 Jbeta primers. Method: immunoSEQ multiplex PCR; TCRdb's copy keeps in-frame clones and lacks some. The table lists more than 200,000 clones, almost 80% of them singletons. Trimming cost V 7 bases and J 2 bases; bases outside gene matches: 5. Germline V gene data show CDR1 as WSHSY and CDR2 as SAAADI. The CDR3 covers 15 residues. The receptor comes from a male donor in good health and CMV-seronegative. This sequence joins TRBV10-2 and TRBJ2-3; 11 bases align to TRBD2. The sample taken for sequencing was PBMCs. CDR3 nucleotides: TGCGCCAGCAAGCTAGCGGGGGGCCCCACAGATACGCAGTATTTT. This codes for CASKLAGGPTDTQYF.